The clone carrying this TCR beta chain was seen just once. What it recognizes is unknown. V was trimmed by 8 bases and J by 8 bases, leaving 13 bases between them. Germline CDR1 is PRHDT and CDR2 is FYEKMQ (reference sequence). There are 12 residues in the CDR3. These data belong to a study of identifying expanded T cells in peripheral blood. TCRdb's table, derived via immunoSEQ multiplex PCR, lists solely in-frame clones and lacks some. The sample lists 84,000 or so clones, about 87% seen once, with roughly 7% in the top ten. Collection occurred without any documented infections or immune events in donors. Study outcomes and limitations: Variance in clone template counts between approximately two-week samples significantly increased with total template count across all healthy donors.

Specimen: blood. The gene calls are TRBV13 and TRBJ2-1; D is uncertain. The TCR sequence derives from a person aged 18 to 70 in good health. The CDR3 reads CASGLGSDEQFF. CDR3 coding DNA: TGTGCCAGCGGTTTAGGGTCGGATGAGCAGTTCTTC.